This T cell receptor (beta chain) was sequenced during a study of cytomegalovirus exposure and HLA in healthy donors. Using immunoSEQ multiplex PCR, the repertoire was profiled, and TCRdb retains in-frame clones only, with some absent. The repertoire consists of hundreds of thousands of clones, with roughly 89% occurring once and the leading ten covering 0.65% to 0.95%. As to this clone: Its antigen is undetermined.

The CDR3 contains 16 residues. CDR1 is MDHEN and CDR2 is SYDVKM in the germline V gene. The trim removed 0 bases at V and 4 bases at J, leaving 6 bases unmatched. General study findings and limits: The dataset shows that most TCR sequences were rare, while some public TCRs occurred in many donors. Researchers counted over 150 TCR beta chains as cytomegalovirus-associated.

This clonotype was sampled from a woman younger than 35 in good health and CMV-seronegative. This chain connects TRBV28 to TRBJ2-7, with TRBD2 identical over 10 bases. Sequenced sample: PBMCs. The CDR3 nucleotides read TGTGCCAGCAGTTTATGGTCTAGCGGGAGCCCTTACGAGCAGTACTTC. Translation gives CASSLWSSGSPYEQYF.